One and the same sample provided the 19 T cell receptor beta chains below, sequenced in a study of blood T cell repertoires in COVID-19. The data were produced by immunoSEQ multiplex PCR, yet TCRdb's version contains in-frame clones alone and is incomplete. The table shows about 170,000 clones, with roughly 89% occurring only once. Sample: peripheral blood. These receptors all stem from a woman aged 50 to 60 with acute or convalescent COVID-19.

This clone was seen only once. The CDR3 loop reads CASSRGSVNQPQHF. For the CDR3, the DNA is TGTGCCAGCAGCCGAGGTTCCGTCAATCAGCCCCAGCATTTT. This chain joins TRBV6-5 and TRBJ1-5, with D unclear. Germline V lookup: CDR1 MNHEY, CDR2 SVGAGI. V lost 6 bases, J lost 3 bases, and 12 bases lay in between. CDR3 size: 14 residues.

This chain joins TRBV9 and TRBJ1-3; tentative D call: TRBD1 (6 bases). Trimming pared 1 base from V and 4 bases from J, leaving 9 bases between. Germline V gene sequence: CDR1 SGDLS, CDR2 YYNGEE. The CDR3 runs 14 residues. The CDR3 DNA reads as TGTGCCAGCAGCGTAACACAGGGCGGAAACACCATATATTTT. It yields the protein CASSVTQGGNTIYF.

The chain joins TRBV4-1 to TRBJ2-1; the match to TRBD2 covers 14 bases. V trimming: 1 base; J trimming: 8 bases; junction bases outside the gene matches: 4. The CDR3 length is 16 residues. From germline, CDR1 is MGHRA and CDR2 YSYEKL. The CDR3 protein is CASSQAGTSGSYEQFF. As DNA, the CDR3 is TGCGCCAGCAGCCAAGCCGGGACTAGCGGGAGTTATGAGCAGTTCTTC.

The sample holds a few counts of this clone. The rearrangement joins TRBV6-2 or TRBV6-3 to TRBJ2-5; 9 bases agree with TRBD2. The CDR3 has 18 residues. Losses at the gene ends were 0 bases for V and 1 base for J; bases not matched to a gene: 9. The germline V gene encodes CDR1 MNHEY and CDR2 SVGEGT. The CDR3 spells CASSYSTWSSGIQETQYF. CDR3 DNA sequence: TGTGCCAGCAGTTACTCGACGTGGTCTAGCGGGATCCAAGAGACCCAGTACTTC.

The chain employs TRBV19 and TRBJ2-2; D might be TRBD1 (6 bases). Trimming took off 4 bases at V and 2 bases at J, with 11 bases between the two ends. Germline CDR1 reads LNHDA; CDR2 reads SQIVND (reference sequence). The CDR3 spans 15 residues. CDR3 in DNA: TGTGCCAGTAGTACTTGGACAGAAAACACCGGGGAGCTGTTTTTT. Protein: CASSTWTENTGELFF.

This clone has just a few counts. This chain links TRBV5-4 with TRBJ2-6; weak D call: TRBD1 (6 bases). Germline V CDR1 and CDR2: SGHNT, YYREEE (reference sequence). V lost 4 bases, J lost 4 bases, and 12 bases lay in between. This CDR3 is 15 amino acids long. The CDR3 loop is CASSPGTPGANVLTF. The CDR3 DNA follows: TGTGCCAGCAGCCCCGGGACACCCGGGGCCAACGTCCTGACTTTC. Full variable domain (remainder filled in from reference TRBV5-4 and TRBJ2-6): ETGVTQSPTHLIKTRGQQVTLRCSSQSGHNTVSWYQQALGQGPQFIFQYYREEENGRGNFPPRFSGLQFPNYSSELNVNALELDDSALYLCASSPGTPGANVLTFGAGSRLTVL.

The chain couples TRBV14 to TRBJ2-5; perhaps TRBD2 as D (5 bases). Germline lookup yields CDR1 SGHDN and CDR2 FVKESK. V was shortened by 6 bases and J by 2 bases, with 10 bases between the two germline ends. This CDR3 region has 13 residues. The CDR3 protein is CASRISGQETQYF. The CDR3, as DNA: TGTGCCAGCAGAATCAGCGGTCAAGAGACCCAGTACTTC.

CDR3 amino acids: CASGGQGGYGYTF. CDR3 bases: TGTGCCAGCGGGGGTCAGGGAGGATATGGCTACACCTTC. The rearrangement uses TRBV6-5 and TRBJ1-2, with a weak D call TRBD1 (5 bases). Germline values: CDR1 MNHEY, CDR2 SVGAGI. Trimming took off 8 bases at V and 5 bases at J, with 15 bases between the two ends. The CDR3 sequence is 13 residues long.

The genes are TRBV5-5 and TRBJ1-3, with D maybe TRBD1 (6 bases). Germline V gives CDR1 SGHKS, CDR2 YYEKEE (reference sequence). The length of the CDR3 is 16 residues. Trimming shortened V by 4 bases and J by 3 bases, and 17 bases separated the two germline ends. CDR3 in DNA: TGTGCCAGCAGCACGAGTACCGGGACACTTGGAAACACCATATATTTT. Translating it yields CASSTSTGTLGNTIYF. The entire variable domain, with the rest obtained from reference TRBV5-5 and TRBJ1-3, is as follows: DAGVTQSPTHLIKTRGQQVTLRCSPISGHKSVSWYQQVLGQGPQFIFQYYEKEERGRGNFPDRFSARQFPNYSSELNVNALLLGDSALYLCASSTSTGTLGNTIYFGEGSWLTVV.

The chain employs TRBV4-1 and TRBJ1-1; D is undetermined. Trimming stripped 2 bases from V and 11 bases from J, with 12 bases between. The CDR3 is 12 residues long. Germline-derived CDR1 and CDR2 are MGHRA and YSYEKL. The CDR3 reads CASSQPPRAAFF. The CDR3 nucleotides are TGCGCCAGCAGCCAACCCCCCCGCGCGGCTTTCTTT.

The chain recombines TRBV15 with TRBJ2-7; no firm D call. Per the germline V gene, CDR1 is LNHNV and CDR2 is YYDKDF (reference sequence). Trimming removed 0 bases from V and 6 bases from J, with 9 bases in between. The CDR3 covers 13 residues. CDR3 in amino acids: CATSRDGVREQYF. In DNA, the CDR3 is TGTGCCACCAGCAGAGACGGAGTCCGCGAGCAGTACTTC.

This rearrangement joins TRBV4-3 to TRBJ2-3, with TRBD2 identical over 10 bases. CDR3 size: 17 residues. V shed 0 bases and J 6 bases; nucleotides not matched to a gene: 9. Germline lookup yields CDR1 LGHNA and CDR2 YSLEER. For the CDR3, the DNA is TGCGCCAGCAGCCAAGATCTGGCTAGCGGGAGCCCCGATACGCAGTATTTT. It yields the protein CASSQDLASGSPDTQYF.

This sequence joins TRBV6-5 and TRBJ2-3; TRBD1 matches 8 bases. Germline V CDR1 and CDR2: MNHEY, SVGAGI. The junction had 10 bases not matched to a gene; V was cut back by 7 bases and J by 4 bases. The CDR3 extends over 15 amino acids. CDR3 coding DNA: TGTGCCAGCAAGTATACAGGGGGGAGCGCAGATACGCAGTATTTT. This sequence encodes CASKYTGGSADTQYF.

The rearrangement links TRBV24-1 to TRBJ1-4; 10 bases map to TRBD1. Trimming took 3 bases from V and 8 from J; bases not matched to a gene: 5. CDR3 size: 15 residues. CDR1 and CDR2 from the germline V gene are KGHDR and SFDVKD. The CDR3 region is CATSDPGQGVEKLFF. Here the CDR3 DNA reads TGTGCCACCAGTGATCCAGGACAGGGGGTGGAAAAACTGTTTTTT.

This clone was observed a few times. The genes are TRBV7-9 and TRBJ2-1; no firm D call. The CDR3 runs 16 residues. Germline V CDR1 and CDR2: SEHNR, FQNEAQ (reference sequence). Trimming removed 3 bases at V and 5 bases at J, with 17 bases between. The CDR3 loop reads CASSFPSLSINNEQFF. The CDR3, as DNA: TGTGCCAGCAGCTTCCCAAGCCTCTCCATTAACAATGAGCAGTTCTTC.

The chain recombines TRBV18 with TRBJ1-2; TRBD1 is a possible D gene (5 bases). V lost 2 bases to trimming and J lost 6 bases, with 16 bases between them. In germline, CDR1 is KGHSH, CDR2 LQKENI. The CDR3 is 15 residues long. CDR3: CASSPFEGEVDGYTF. The CDR3 DNA is TGTGCCAGCTCACCATTTGAAGGGGAAGTCGATGGCTACACCTTC. Variable domain in full (rest from reference TRBV18 and TRBJ1-2): NAGVMQNPRHLVRRRGQEARLRCSPMKGHSHVYWYRQLPEEGLKFMVYLQKENIIDESGMPKERFSAEFPKEGPSILRIQQVVRGDSAAYFCASSPFEGEVDGYTFGSGTRLTVV.

This sequence joins TRBV7-9 and TRBJ1-1; D is ambiguous. Trimming stripped 4 bases from V and 1 base from J, with 10 bases between. Germline CDR1 is SEHNR and CDR2 is FQNEAQ (reference sequence). CDR3 length: 14 amino acids. The CDR3 reads CASSYGPSNTEAFF. CDR3 DNA: TGTGCCAGCAGCTACGGTCCTTCGAACACTGAAGCTTTCTTT. Complete variable domain (other parts from reference TRBV7-9 and TRBJ1-1): DTGVSQNPRHKITKRGQNVTFRCDPISEHNRLYWYRQTLGQGPEFLTYFQNEAQLEKSRLLSDRFSAERPKGSFSTLEIQRTEQGDSAMYLCASSYGPSNTEAFFGQGTRLTVV.

This clone was found a few times. The rearrangement joins TRBV30 to TRBJ1-1; D not resolved. CDR3 length equals 14 residues. Germline V CDR1 and CDR2: GTSNPN, SVGIG (reference sequence). The ends were cut back, 4 bases at V and 5 bases at J, with 17 bases in the middle. The CDR3 spells CAWNRGALVTEAFF. The CDR3 region has the DNA TGTGCCTGGAATCGGGGTGCATTAGTAACTGAAGCTTTCTTT.

The V and J genes are TRBV7-2 and TRBJ1-2; no firm D call. The CDR3 is 15 residues long. Germline V CDR1 and CDR2: SGHTA, FQGNSA. V was pared by 3 bases and J by 8 bases, with 19 bases between. CDR3 amino acids: CASSFPTNRGGGYTF. As DNA, the CDR3 is TGTGCCAGCAGCTTCCCGACAAATAGAGGAGGGGGCTACACCTTC.